One sample yielded the 11 T cell receptor beta chains listed below, sequenced in a study of glioma-infiltrating T cells. Amplification of TCR alpha and beta CDR3 regions from RNA used iRepertoire nested multiplex PCR. Each CDR3 protein gets one entry after TCRdb re-called the multiplex PCR reads with MiXCR. The data hold approximately 100,000 distinct CDR3 sequences, with less than 30% observed a single time. The specimen sequenced was glioma tissue, nonneoplastic brain tissue, or PBMCs (not recorded which). Source of these receptors: a human donor with low-grade glioma or glioblastoma, undergoing nonglioma brain surgery, or in good health (not recorded which).

This clonotype was seen ten or more times. The J gene is TRBJ1-1, the V gene TRBV3-1; D is unresolved. Trimming stripped 0 bases from V and 5 bases from J, with 16 bases between. The CDR3 has 16 residues. Germline lookup yields CDR1 LGHDT and CDR2 YNNKEL (reference sequence). The CDR3 loop is CASSQDSKGMMTEAFF. Here the CDR3 DNA reads TGTGCCAGCAGCCAAGACAGTAAGGGAATGATGACTGAAGCTTTCTTT.

The V gene is TRBV7-3, the J gene TRBJ2-1, with 11 bases aligning to TRBD2. Germline trimming cut 0 bases from V and 0 bases from J; bases unmatched to any gene: 1. The germline V gene encodes CDR1 SGHTA and CDR2 FQGTGA. The CDR3 totals 17 residues. CDR3 amino acids: CASSLTGTSGSYNEQFF. DNA of the CDR3: TGTGCCAGCAGCTTAACCGGGACTAGCGGCTCCTACAATGAGCAGTTCTTC.

This clonotype occurred many times. The V and J genes are TRBV29-1 and TRBJ2-1, with D perhaps TRBD1 or TRBD2 (6 bases each). CDR1 and CDR2 from the germline V gene are SQVTM and ANQGSEA. V dropped 3 bases and J dropped 8 bases, with 14 bases sitting between them. The CDR3 length is 13 residues. As DNA, the CDR3 is TGCAGCGTTGATGCAGGGGAGGTCGATGAGCAGTTCTTC. Amino acids: CSVDAGEVDEQFF.

Many counts were recorded for this clonotype. V gene TRBV6-2 or TRBV6-3 combines with J gene TRBJ2-1; 7 bases fit TRBD2. Unmatched junction bases numbered 17, after V lost 8 bases and J lost 1 base. The CDR3 runs to 18 residues. Germline V gives CDR1 MNHEY, CDR2 SVGEGT. In DNA, the CDR3 is TGTGCCAGCTACTTTGTTCCTACTAGCGTCGAGTCCTACAATGAGCAGTTCTTC. Its translation is CASYFVPTSVESYNEQFF.

This clonotype was seen only a few times. The chain recombines TRBV9 with TRBJ2-1; D not resolved. Germline lookup yields CDR1 SGDLS and CDR2 YYNGEE. With 2 bases removed from V and 0 bases from J, the gap between germline ends came to 9 bases. This CDR3 is 15 amino acids long. The chain's CDR3 is CASSVDVSSYNEQFF. CDR3 nucleotides: TGTGCCAGCAGCGTTGATGTCAGCTCCTACAATGAGCAGTTCTTC.

This clonotype was recorded many times. The rearrangement links TRBV2 to TRBJ2-2, with 7 bases aligning to TRBD2. The CDR3 covers 14 residues. Germline CDR1 SNHLY, CDR2 FYNNEI. V gave up 8 bases and J gave up 2 bases; unmatched junction bases: 5. The CDR3 DNA reads TGTGCCAGCCTGCTAGCGGTCAACACCGGGGAGCTGTTTTTT. Amino acids: CASLLAVNTGELFF. The full variable domain, its missing parts supplied by reference TRBV2 and TRBJ2-2, is EPEVTQTPSHQVTQMGQEVILRCVPISNHLYFYWYRQILGQKVEFLVSFYNNEISEKSEIFDDQFSVERPDGSNFTLKIRSTKLEDSAMYFCASLLAVNTGELFFGEGSRLTVL.

This clonotype was detected ten times or more. This rearrangement joins TRBV12-5 to TRBJ2-5, with a possible D match to TRBD1 (6 bases). V lost 8 bases and J 5 bases, leaving 15 bases between the germline ends. There are 13 residues in the CDR3. CDR1 LGHNT and CDR2 FRNRAP come from the germline V gene. The CDR3 region has the DNA TGTGCTAGTCTACGAGGGGACACCGAGACCCAGTACTTC. Translated: CASLRGDTETQYF.

This clonotype was observed at least ten times. The rearrangement uses TRBV27 and TRBJ2-7, with unresolved D. The CDR3 runs 14 residues. V shed 3 bases and J shed 5 bases, with 14 bases lying between them. CDR1 and CDR2 from the germline V gene are MNHEY and SMNVEV (reference sequence). The CDR3 bases are TGTGCCAGCAGTTTCGTATTTGGCGTCGACGAGCAGTACTTC. It yields the protein CASSFVFGVDEQYF.

A remark on this clonotype: At one end, the junction sequence differs from germline, possibly due to a read error. This chain links TRBV14 with TRBJ1-1; possible D gene TRBD1, 6 bases. The CDR3 is 17 amino acids. Germline CDR1 reads SGHDN; CDR2 reads FVKESK. This CDR3 reads CASRQDFGYRVSTEAFF. In DNA, the CDR3 is TGTGCCAGCAGACAAGATTTTGGGTACAGGGTGAGCACTGAAGCTTTCTTT.

This clonotype was observed many times. This sequence joins TRBV6-1 and TRBJ2-3; D remains unclear. The CDR3 runs 15 residues. Germline CDR1 reads MNHNS; CDR2 reads SASEGT. The V gene lost 5 bases and the J gene lost 4 bases, with 16 bases spanning the gap. The CDR3 sequence is CASSPTGFLPDTQYF. CDR3 coding DNA: TGTGCCAGCAGTCCAACCGGGTTCCTCCCAGATACGCAGTATTTT.

The chain has TRBV28 and TRBJ2-7; 9 nucleotides line up with TRBD1. Germline-derived CDR1 and CDR2 are MDHEN and SYDVKM. The length of the CDR3 is 14 residues. The V segment lost 7 bases and the J segment 6 bases; nucleotides outside the gene matches: 10. The CDR3 region has the DNA TGTGCCAGCACGCCGGGACAGGGCCTTATCGAGCAGTACTTC. The encoded protein is CASTPGQGLIEQYF.